This TCR beta chain stems from a study of a mutant IDH1 vaccine in newly diagnosed glioma. For the study at large: Patients previously underwent radiotherapy, temozolomide, or both, and most underwent both. V12 came at week 35, V13 at week 47.

For this clone: Its specificity is unknown.

Sequencing used immunoSEQ multiplex PCR; TCRdb keeps in-frame clones, though not all of them. The sample has some 60,000 clones; over 80% are singletons. Time point here: week 47, end of study. The content of each vaccine dose was 300 ug of mutant IDH1 20-mer peptide, and topical imiquimod accompanied it. At weeks 1, 3, 5, 7, 11, 15, 19 and 23, patients received a vaccination, eight in all. The receptor's source is a woman aged 45-59 years with glioma. The sample in question was PBMCs, obtained from a glioma patient whose treatment included an IDH1 peptide vaccine.

For the CDR3, the DNA is TGTGCCATCAGTGATACAGGACAGGGTGGATATGGCTACACCTTC. Residues: CAISDTGQGGYGYTF. The chain recombines TRBV10-3 with TRBJ1-2; the match to TRBD1 covers 8 bases. The CDR3 is 15 amino acids. Germline CDR1 ENHRY, CDR2 SYGVKD. Trimming removed 3 bases from V and 5 bases from J; junction bases left unmatched: 8.